This T cell receptor beta chain was sequenced for a study of cytomegalovirus exposure and HLA in healthy donors. This clone was detected only a few times. Vbeta (60) and Jbeta (13) primers were used in the PCR. This table comes from immunoSEQ multiplex PCR, and its TCRdb copy is limited to in-frame clones, with some not included. The sample contains roughly 100,000 clones, over 75% of which appear only once. Germline CDR1 and CDR2: PRHDT and FYEKMQ (reference sequence). The CDR3 is made up of 16 amino acids. V trimming: 4 bases; J trimming: 4 bases; junction bases outside the gene matches: 8. This chain uses TRBV13 with TRBJ2-7; TRBD2 matches at 12 bases. The specimen was PBMCs. This TCR was recovered from a woman younger than 35 in good health and CMV-seropositive. The CDR3 loop reads CASSSRGLAGGYEQYF. The CDR3 bases are TGTGCCAGCAGCTCGAGGGGGCTAGCGGGAGGGTACGAGCAGTACTTC.